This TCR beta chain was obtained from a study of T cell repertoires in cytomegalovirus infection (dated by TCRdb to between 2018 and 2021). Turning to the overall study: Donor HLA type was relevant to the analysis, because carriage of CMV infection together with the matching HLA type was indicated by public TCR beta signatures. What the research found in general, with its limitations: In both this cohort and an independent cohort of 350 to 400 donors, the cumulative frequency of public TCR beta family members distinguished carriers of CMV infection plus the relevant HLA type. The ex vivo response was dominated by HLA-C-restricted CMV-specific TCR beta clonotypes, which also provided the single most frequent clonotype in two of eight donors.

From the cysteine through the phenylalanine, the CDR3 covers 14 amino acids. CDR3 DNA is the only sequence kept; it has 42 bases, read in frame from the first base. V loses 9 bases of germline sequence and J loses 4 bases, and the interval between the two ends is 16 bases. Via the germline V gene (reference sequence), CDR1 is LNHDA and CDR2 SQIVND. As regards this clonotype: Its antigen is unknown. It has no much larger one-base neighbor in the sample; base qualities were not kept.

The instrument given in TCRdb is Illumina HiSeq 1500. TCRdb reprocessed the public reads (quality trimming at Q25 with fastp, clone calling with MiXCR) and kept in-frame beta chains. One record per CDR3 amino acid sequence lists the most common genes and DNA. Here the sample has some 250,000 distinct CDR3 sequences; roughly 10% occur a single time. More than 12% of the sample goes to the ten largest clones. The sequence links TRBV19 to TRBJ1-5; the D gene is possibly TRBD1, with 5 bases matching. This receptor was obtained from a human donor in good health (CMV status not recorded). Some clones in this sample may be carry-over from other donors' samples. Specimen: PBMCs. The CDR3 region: CASQAGQGNQPQHF. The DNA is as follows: TGTGCCAGCCAGGCCGGGCAGGGTAATCAGCCCCAGCATTTT.